This T cell receptor (beta chain) was sequenced in a study of T cell responses to AZD1222 COVID-19 vaccine (dated by TCRdb to 2020 to 2023). Study-wide context: TCR sequencing was performed for more than 230 trial participants, of whom around 200 were given two doses of AZD1222 and around 25 were given two doses of MenACWY control vaccine. Enrollment into the trials was organized by age into subgroups of 18-55, 56-69 and 70-plus years, and those subgroups contained approximately 150, 30 and 60 TCR-sequenced participants, respectively. The study at large found these results: Only a handful of AZD1222 recipients were SARS-CoV-2 seropositive at baseline, limiting conclusions about previously exposed vaccinees. After two AZD1222 doses, both the breadth and the depth of spike-specific TCRs were significantly higher than at day 0 and than in MenACWY recipients. Most participants were white British and females outnumbered males, and the authors suggested that clonal diversity may have been underestimated. In the small 56-69-year group, the increase in depth fell short of significance, most likely because of low power. CD4 TCRs associated with the vaccine covered the entire spike protein, and the dominant responses were in regions 160-218 and 743-854. Reportedly, close to half of the unique spike-specific TCRs recognized epitopes lying outside the regions that are mutated in the B.1.351 and B.1.1.7 variants. Because no day 14 peak-response samples were available, repertoires were characterized only after the peak T cell response.

Concerning this clone itself: Its antigen target is currently unknown. No much larger clone is present one base from it, and per-base qualities are unavailable.

Per the publication, the time point label means: about 28 days (+/-7) after the second vaccine dose. AZD1222 recipients with second doses at about 4 weeks or about 12 weeks were pooled, because spike-specific TCR depth and breadth did not differ between schedules. Vaccinee samples came from UK trials COV001 and COV002, including a single-blind randomized controlled phase 2/3 trial of AZD1222 (ChAdOx1 nCoV-19) in healthy adults. For TCRbeta chain sequencing, PBMC samples from trial participants were taken at day 0 and at day 28 after the second dose. The CDR3, cysteine through phenylalanine, is 15 amino acids long. Kept here is only the CDR3 DNA, which spans 45 bases and is read in frame from base 1. The trim is 4 bases for V and 1 base for J, with a gap of 13 bases between the germline ends. Taken from the germline V gene, the CDR1 and CDR2 loops are SGHTA and FQGNSA. The CDR3 regions of human TCRbeta chains were subjected to immunosequencing. The study's processing was this. Repertoire TCRs were checked for matches against a reference library of SARS-CoV-2-specific TCRs that had been generated using the MIRA antigen-specificity platform. Breadth meant the fraction of unique TCRs that were SARS-CoV-2-associated, whereas depth meant the fraction of total T cells that were SARS-CoV-2-associated. Using the MIRA data, every spike-specific TCR was mapped to the spike region that the TCR reacted to and assigned to either a CD4 or a CD8 class. Log10-transformed breadth and depth values were compared by one-way ANOVA with Sidak's multiple comparisons tests. What TCRdb holds here is the immuneACCESS table cut down to in-frame rearrangements. Part of the clones is not present; checked against another copy, under half of the missing clones reflect an unresolved V gene, and the others are unexplained. For V, J and clone size, that table is used; D and trimming come from the DNA. A total of about 89,000 clones appear in this sample, approximately 89% of them only once. The top ten clonotypes cover 5.5% of the sample.

This chain is built from TRBV7-2 and TRBJ1-1, with no D gene named confidently. The sample consisted of peripheral blood, taken 28 days after the second AZD1222 dose. This receptor was taken from an adult who received the AZD1222 COVID-19 vaccine. Read as DNA, the sequence is TGTGCCAGCAGCTCCCCGCTTGGTCGGAACACTGAAGCTTTCTTT. Translated, it gives CASSSPLGRNTEAFF.